The 17 T cell receptor beta chains given below trace back to one sample, sequenced in a study of cytotoxic CD8 clonotypes in ibrutinib-treated CLL. This table comes from immunoSEQ multiplex PCR, and its TCRdb copy is limited to in-frame clones, with some not included. The sample records approximately 280,000 clones, approximately 76% being singletons. The specimen comprised PBMCs, sampled at disease progression, from a patient treated with ibrutinib. Source of these receptors: a human donor with chronic lymphocytic leukemia.

The chain combines TRBV7-2 with TRBJ1-5; D not resolved. Looked up from germline, CDR1 is SGHTA and CDR2 is FQGNSA. Trimming shortened V by 3 bases and J by 0 bases, and 18 bases separated the two germline ends. There are 18 residues in the CDR3. CDR3 loop: CASSFFGLTRNSNQPQHF. As DNA, the CDR3 is TGTGCCAGCAGCTTTTTCGGACTCACCAGAAATAGCAATCAGCCCCAGCATTTT. Using reference TRBV7-2 and TRBJ1-5 for the parts outside the CDR3, the full variable domain is GAGVSQSPSNKVTEKGKDVELRCDPISGHTALYWYRQSLGQGLEFLIYFQGNSAPDKSGLPSDRFSAERTGGSVSTLTIQRTQQEDSAVYLCASSFFGLTRNSNQPQHFGDGTRLSIL.

The rearrangement links TRBV7-9 to TRBJ2-3, with a possible D match to TRBD2 (5 bases). The CDR3 contains 15 residues. The V end lost 3 bases, the J end lost 2 bases, and 12 bases lay between the germline ends. The germline CDR1 and CDR2 sequences are SEHNR and FQNEAQ (reference sequence). The CDR3 coding sequence is TGTGCCAGCAGCTTTGGGCTAGCATACACAGATACGCAGTATTTT. This gives the protein CASSFGLAYTDTQYF.

This clone has just one count. This chain joins TRBV6-1 and TRBJ1-2; possibly TRBD1 for D (6 bases). V shed 2 bases and J shed 4 bases, with 14 bases lying between them. The CDR3 is 15 amino acids. Germline values: CDR1 MNHNS, CDR2 SASEGT. CDR3 bases: TGTGCCAGCAGTGAACGGGGGCGGATAGGCTATGGCTACACCTTC. This sequence encodes CASSERGRIGYGYTF.

The chain recombines TRBV7-8 with TRBJ2-2, with D possibly matching TRBD1 (6 bases). Trimming left V 5 bases short and J 3 bases short, with 16 bases between. This CDR3 has 16 residues. Germline CDR1 reads SGHVS; CDR2 reads FQNEAQ. CDR3 residues: CASSIRFGGHTGELFF. DNA for the CDR3: TGTGCCAGCAGCATCCGGTTTGGGGGCCACACCGGGGAGCTGTTTTTT.

This clone was observed once. The J gene is TRBJ2-5, the V gene TRBV23-1; D possibly corresponds to TRBD2 (5 bases). TRBV23-1 is an open reading frame whose function is uncertain. CDR3 length: 15 residues. V was pared by 6 bases and J by 2 bases, with 16 bases between. CDR3 loop: CASSKSSGIQETQYF. As DNA, the CDR3 is TGCGCCAGCAGCAAATCTTCCGGGATTCAAGAGACCCAGTACTTC.

This chain uses TRBV4-1 with TRBJ2-7, with TRBD1 identical over 7 bases. Germline loops: CDR1 MGHRA, CDR2 YSYEKL. With V trimmed by 1 base and J by 2 bases, 8 bases remained unmatched. This CDR3 has 16 amino acids. The CDR3 DNA is TGCGCCAGCAGCCAAGCAGAAGGGGGCGAAACCTACGAGCAGTACTTC. Its protein is CASSQAEGGETYEQYF.

The chain joins TRBV6-6 to TRBJ2-1; TRBD1 aligns across 7 bases. Germline V gene lookup returns CDR1 MNHNY and CDR2 SVGAGI (reference sequence). This CDR3 has 13 residues. V dropped 6 bases and J dropped 15; count of bases not matched to a gene: 14. DNA of the CDR3: TGTGCCAGCAGACTGACCCTACAGGGGCAGCGGTTCTTC. Translation gives CASRLTLQGQRFF.

The chain uses TRBV7-2 and TRBJ2-6; D call uncertain. Trimming removed 0 bases from V and 4 bases from J, with 10 bases in between. CDR1 SGHTA and CDR2 FQGNSA come from the germline V gene. The CDR3 covers 16 residues. The CDR3 nucleotides read TGTGCCAGCAGCTTAGCGGGGTCCCTGGGGGCCAACGTCCTGACTTTC. This sequence encodes CASSLAGSLGANVLTF.

The chain couples TRBV7-2 to TRBJ2-7; D remains unclear. This CDR3 has 12 amino acids. Trimming removed 5 bases from V and 7 bases from J, with 12 bases in between. Per germline, CDR1 SGHTA and CDR2 FQGNSA. Written as DNA, the CDR3 is TGTGCCAGCAGCCTCACAGTCGGGGAGCAGTACTTC. Its protein is CASSLTVGEQYF.

The chain combines TRBV5-4 with TRBJ2-1, with 11 bases lining up with TRBD1. V lost 4 bases, J lost 4 bases, and 7 bases stayed unmatched. The germline V gene has CDR1 SGHNT and CDR2 YYREEE (reference sequence). CDR3 length: 16 amino acids. This chain's CDR3 is CASSLPGQGAYNEQFF. CDR3 DNA sequence: TGTGCCAGCAGCCTACCCGGACAGGGGGCGTACAATGAGCAGTTCTTC.

The chain combines TRBV5-1 with TRBJ1-4; 10 nucleotides match TRBD1. The germline V gene encodes CDR1 SGHRS and CDR2 YFSETQ. The V gene end was trimmed by 5 bases and the J gene end by 7 bases; junction bases not matched to a gene: 14. CDR3 length: 17 amino acids. The CDR3, as DNA: TGCGCCAGCAGAGCCTTGGCCGGGACAGGGGATGGTGAAAAACTGTTTTTT. Amino acid sequence: CASRALAGTGDGEKLFF. Drawing the rest from reference TRBV5-1 and TRBJ1-4, the complete variable domain is KAGVTQTPRYLIKTRGQQVTLSCSPISGHRSVSWYQQTPGQGLQFLFEYFSETQRNKGNFPGRFSGRQFSNSRSEMNVSTLELGDSALYLCASRALAGTGDGEKLFFGSGTQLSVL.

The chain is built from TRBV13 and TRBJ1-6, with 9 bases identical to TRBD1. The CDR3 covers 15 residues. V trimming: 5 bases; J trimming: 7 bases; junction bases outside the gene matches: 6. Germline assignment: CDR1 PRHDT and CDR2 FYEKMQ (reference sequence). The CDR3 is CASSPQGAQNSPLHF. The DNA for the CDR3 is TGTGCCAGCAGCCCACAGGGGGCCCAAAATTCACCCCTCCACTTT.

This sequence joins TRBV2 and TRBJ2-3; 8 bases match TRBD1. The trim removed 6 bases at V and 0 bases at J, leaving 5 bases unmatched. CDR1 and CDR2 (germline): SNHLY, FYNNEI. The CDR3 has 15 residues. This CDR3 is CASRGTGTSTDTQYF. The CDR3 region has the DNA TGTGCCAGCAGGGGGACAGGAACTAGCACAGATACGCAGTATTTT.

For this clone: This specimen includes other DNA sequences encoding the same CDR3. The V and J genes are TRBV27 and TRBJ2-7; D not certain. The CDR3 spans 12 residues. Trimming left V 4 bases short and J 6 bases short, with 10 bases between. Germline assignment: CDR1 MNHEY and CDR2 SMNVEV (reference sequence). CDR3 region: CASSSGSAEQYF. The CDR3 DNA reads as TGTGCCAGCAGTTCCGGTTCGGCCGAGCAGTACTTC.

This clone came up once. The CDR3, as DNA: TGTGCCAGCAGGGGTACAGGGTCCAAAAACATTCAGTACTTC. Its translation is CASRGTGSKNIQYF. This chain joins TRBV2 and TRBJ2-4; weak D call: TRBD1 (6 bases). Trimming removed 6 bases from V and 2 bases from J, with 11 bases in between. Germline lookup yields CDR1 SNHLY and CDR2 FYNNEI. The CDR3 covers 14 residues.

The rearrangement uses TRBV5-6 and TRBJ2-5; 15 bases align to TRBD2. V was clipped by 3 bases and J by 7 bases; unmatched bases: 13. Germline V gene data show CDR1 as SGHDT and CDR2 as YYEEEE. The CDR3 contains 18 residues. CDR3 nucleotide sequence: TGTGCCAGCAGCTCCCGGAGGGGACTAGCGGGAGGTTTTGGGACCCAGTACTTC. Translation gives CASSSRRGLAGGFGTQYF.

A few counts support this clone. The gene calls are TRBV7-3 and TRBJ2-7; D may be TRBD1 (6 bases). V was shortened by 5 bases and J by 7 bases, with 15 bases between the two germline ends. The CDR3 sequence is 13 residues long. Germline V lookup: CDR1 SGHTA, CDR2 FQGTGA. CDR3 amino acids: CASSIKQGREQYF. CDR3 bases: TGTGCCAGCAGCATTAAACAGGGTCGGGAGCAGTACTTC.